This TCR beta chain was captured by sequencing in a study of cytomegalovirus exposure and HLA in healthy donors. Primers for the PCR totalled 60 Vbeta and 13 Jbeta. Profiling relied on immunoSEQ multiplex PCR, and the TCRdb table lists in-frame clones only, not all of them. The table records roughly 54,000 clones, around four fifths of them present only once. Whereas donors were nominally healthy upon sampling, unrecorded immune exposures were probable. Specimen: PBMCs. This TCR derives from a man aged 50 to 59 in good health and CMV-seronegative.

CDR3 DNA sequence: TGCGCCAGCAGCCAAGGGGACAGGGGGCTGGCAGATACGCAGTATTTT. Translation: CASSQGDRGLADTQYF. The V gene is TRBV4-3, the J gene TRBJ2-3; 12 positions match TRBD1. After removal of 1 base from V and 4 bases from J, the junction contained 3 bases not matched to a gene. CDR1 and CDR2 from the germline V gene are LGHNA and YSLEER. This CDR3 has 16 amino acids.